A selection of T cell receptor beta chains follows, all from one sample in a study of blood T cell repertoires in COVID-19. The data were produced by immunoSEQ multiplex PCR, yet TCRdb's version contains in-frame clones alone and is incomplete. In the table there are tens of thousands of clones, around 91% of which are singletons. The sequencing input was peripheral blood. The receptors were gathered from a man between 65 and 79 years old with active or convalescent COVID-19. CDR3s include the opening cysteine and the closing phenylalanine or tryptophan. The D gene is left open where the match is weak. Clone size is shown for a subset of rows, as once, few, many or a class of expanded clone.

clone_size,j_call,v_call,d_call,cdr3_nt,cdr3_aa
-,TRBJ1-2,TRBV19,TRBD1,TGTGCCAGTAGTTTCCGGGGACAGTATGGCTACACCTTC,CASSFRGQYGYTF
-,TRBJ1-1,TRBV9,-,TGTGCCAGCAGCGCAAAAGCCGGGGTCACTGAAGCTTTCTTT,CASSAKAGVTEAFF
-,TRBJ2-7,TRBV7-9,-,TGTGCCAGCAGCTTAGCGCCACATGGACTTTCCTACGAGCAGTACTTC,CASSLAPHGLSYEQYF
-,TRBJ1-5,TRBV7-8,-,TGTGCCAGCAGCTTGGGCAGGGGATATCAGCCCCAGCATTTT,CASSLGRGYQPQHF
-,TRBJ2-3,TRBV15,TRBD2,TGTGCCACCAGCAGTCCCCCCGGAGCGGGGGGCACAGATACGCAGTATTTT,CATSSPPGAGGTDTQYF
-,TRBJ1-6,TRBV4-1,-,TGCGCCAGCAGCGCGCCGGGGAATTCACCCCTCCACTTT,CASSAPGNSPLHF
-,TRBJ1-3,TRBV7-2,TRBD1,TGTGCCAGCCGGGGGACAGGGGCACCCGTCTCTGGAAACACCATATATTTT,CASRGTGAPVSGNTIYF
-,TRBJ1-2,TRBV30,-,TGTGCCTGGAGTGTCGACAGAATTAACTATGGCTACACCTTC,CAWSVDRINYGYTF
-,TRBJ2-3,TRBV27,-,TGTGCCAGCGGGGGGGGCCCCGGGAGCGCAGATACGCAGTATTTT,CASGGGPGSADTQYF
once,TRBJ1-2,TRBV7-9,-,TGTGCCAGCAGCGTCTCCGGGATGGGCTATGGCTACACCTTC,CASSVSGMGYGYTF
-,TRBJ1-1,TRBV5-6,-,TGTGCCAGCAGCTTGTTGTCTGCGGTTGGCATGAACACTGAAGCTTTCTTT,CASSLLSAVGMNTEAFF
-,TRBJ1-2,TRBV6-5,-,TGTGCCAGCGGGGAGGGCCCCAACTATGGCTACACCTTC,CASGEGPNYGYTF
-,TRBJ1-3,TRBV5-1,-,TGCGCCAGCAGCTTGGGGGGGCCCTCTGGAAACACCATATATTTT,CASSLGGPSGNTIYF
-,TRBJ2-3,TRBV2,TRBD2,TGTGCCAGCAGTGAAGGACTAGCGGGGGCCGATACGCAGTATTTT,CASSEGLAGADTQYF
-,TRBJ1-6,TRBV6-5,TRBD1,TGTGCCAGCAGTTACCAGGGGGGATACGGTTCACCCCTCCACTTT,CASSYQGGYGSPLHF
-,TRBJ2-5,TRBV28,-,TGTGCCAGCAGTTTATCGAGCGGGCCACAAGAGACCCAGTACTTC,CASSLSSGPQETQYF
-,TRBJ1-6,TRBV30,-,TGTGCCTGGAGTGGGAGGGGATACTCACCCCTCCACTTT,CAWSGRGYSPLHF
few,TRBJ2-1,TRBV10-2,TRBD2,TGCGCCAGCAGTCCAACTAGCGGAGAGTACAATGAGCAGTTCTTC,CASSPTSGEYNEQFF
-,TRBJ1-1,TRBV7-2,-,TGTGCCAGCAGCTTAGGGGTGAGGGGGACTGAAGCTTTCTTT,CASSLGVRGTEAFF
-,TRBJ1-4,TRBV2,-,TGTGCCAGCAGTGTGTCAGGGACTAATGAAAAACTGTTTTTT,CASSVSGTNEKLFF
-,TRBJ1-4,TRBV11-2,-,TGTGCCAGCAGCTTTCGCGGGGCCGAAAATGAAAAACTGTTTTTT,CASSFRGAENEKLFF
once,TRBJ2-4,TRBV7-9,TRBD1,TGTGCCAGCAGCTTTTCGACAGGGACGGACATTCAGTACTTC,CASSFSTGTDIQYF
few,TRBJ1-1,TRBV19,TRBD1,TGTGCCAGTAGTATGCTGACAGGGGGCACTGAAGCTTTCTTT,CASSMLTGGTEAFF
few,TRBJ2-1,TRBV11-3,TRBD2,TGTGCCAGCAGCTTAAACCGGGGGGGGACCTACAATGAGCAGTTCTTC,CASSLNRGGTYNEQFF
-,TRBJ2-3,TRBV11-3,-,TGTGCCAGCAGCCCCCGTAACACAGATACGCAGTATTTT,CASSPRNTDTQYF
-,TRBJ1-1,TRBV3-1/TRBV3-2,-,TGTGCCAGCAGCCTATCTAAGAACACTGAAGCTTTCTTT,CASSLSKNTEAFF
-,TRBJ1-1,TRBV2,-,TGTGCCAGCAGGGAGGACGCGGCCGGGTTGAACACTGAAGCTTTCTTT,CASREDAAGLNTEAFF
-,TRBJ2-6,TRBV5-6,-,TGTGCCAGCAGCTTGCGCGGGTACTCTGGGGCCAACGTCCTGACTTTC,CASSLRGYSGANVLTF
-,TRBJ1-2,TRBV10-1,-,TGCGCCAGCAGTGAGTCGTTTGGAGGCGGCTACACCTTC,CASSESFGGGYTF
-,TRBJ2-4,TRBV5-1,TRBD2,TGCGCCAGCAGCTTACCATTTAGCGGGGAGGGGGCCAAAAACATTCAGTACTTC,CASSLPFSGEGAKNIQYF
-,TRBJ2-5,TRBV11-2,-,TGTGCCAGCAGCTTAGGCGCCACAGGCAACCAAGAGACCCAGTACTTC,CASSLGATGNQETQYF
-,TRBJ1-2,TRBV5-6,TRBD1,TGTGCCAGCAGAAATCAGGGGGCGGAGGGCTACACCTTC,CASRNQGAEGYTF
few,TRBJ1-2,TRBV19,-,TGTGCCAGTAGTATAGAGCGCCCGCTGACTAACTATGGCTACACCTTC,CASSIERPLTNYGYTF
once,TRBJ1-4,TRBV7-2,-,TGTGCCAGCAGCTCGAGCAGGATCAATGAAAAACTGTTTTTT,CASSSSRINEKLFF
-,TRBJ1-2,TRBV18,-,TGTGCCAGCTCACCTAGGGACTCCTGCACCTTC,CASSPRDSCTF
-,TRBJ1-1,TRBV5-1,-,TGCGCCAGCAGCGAGGGACACCAAGGGAACACTGAAGCTTTCTTT,CASSEGHQGNTEAFF
-,TRBJ2-7,TRBV27,-,TGTGCCAGCTCTCACTCGACAGCATTCTACGAGCAGTACTTC,CASSHSTAFYEQYF
-,TRBJ1-5,TRBV7-6,-,TGTGCCAGCAGCTCCGCCGCAGGGCTTGGAAGCAATCAGCCCCAGCATTTT,CASSSAAGLGSNQPQHF
few,TRBJ2-7,TRBV6-5,-,TGTGCCAGCAGGCCCCGGGTTCATCCTTCCTACGAGCAGTACTTC,CASRPRVHPSYEQYF
few,TRBJ2-3,TRBV6-4,TRBD2,TGTGCCAGCAGTGACTCTAGCGGGGGGAGCACAGATACGCAGTATTTT,CASSDSSGGSTDTQYF
-,TRBJ1-6,TRBV21-1,-,TGTGCCAGCAGCAACGCGCGTCGACAGATTCATAATTCACCCCTCCACTTT,CASSNARRQIHNSPLHF
-,TRBJ1-2,TRBV2,TRBD1,TGTGCCACAACTACAGGGGGTAGCTATGGCTACACCTTC,CATTTGGSYGYTF
-,TRBJ1-5,TRBV18,TRBD1,TGTGCCAGCTCAAGGGACAGTGATCAGCCCCAGCATTTT,CASSRDSDQPQHF
once,TRBJ2-2,TRBV5-6,TRBD2,TGTGCCAGCAGCTTGACTAGCGGGGAGTATACGAACACCGGGGAGCTGTTTTTT,CASSLTSGEYTNTGELFF
-,TRBJ2-3,TRBV9,-,TGTGCCAGCAGCGTAGTCGCGTTGACAGATACGCAGTATTTT,CASSVVALTDTQYF
-,TRBJ1-2,TRBV28,TRBD1,TGTGCCAGCAGTTTGAGGGGGCTTGGCTACACCTTC,CASSLRGLGYTF